Listed here are 15 T cell receptor beta chains from one sample, sequenced in a study of blood T cell repertoires in COVID-19. Produced via immunoSEQ multiplex PCR; TCRdb's table is partial and in-frame only. The sample holds hundreds of thousands of clones, approximately 88% seen once. Material: PBMCs or T cells enriched from blood (not recorded which). The receptors originated from a woman in her 40s who had recovered from COVID-19.

This chain joins TRBV20-1 and TRBJ2-5; 10 nucleotides align to TRBD2. The CDR3 totals 15 residues. V was clipped by 3 bases and J by 5 bases; unmatched bases: 9. CDR1 and CDR2 (germline): DFQATT, SNEGSKA (reference sequence). CDR3 nucleotides: TGCAGTGCTAGTCCCAGCGGGAGGGCCCGTGAGACCCAGTACTTC. Its protein product is CSASPSGRARETQYF.

This clone was counted at least ten times. The rearrangement uses TRBV15 and TRBJ2-1, with a weak D call TRBD2 (6 bases). CDR1 is LNHNV, CDR2 YYDKDF, per germline (reference sequence). The CDR3 length is 13 residues. Trimming took off 8 bases at V and 3 bases at J, with 11 bases between the two ends. CDR3 DNA sequence: TGTGCCACCCGCCGCGGGGTCTACAATGAGCAGTTCTTC. Its protein product is CATRRGVYNEQFF. The variable domain in full, with the rest retrieved from reference TRBV15 and TRBJ2-1, is DAMVIQNPRYQVTQFGKPVTLSCSQTLNHNVMYWYQQKSSQAPKLLFHYYDKDFNNEADTPDNFQSRRPNTSFCFLDIRSPGLGDTAMYLCATRRGVYNEQFFGPGTRLTVL.

The chain is built from TRBV28 and TRBJ2-3, with 12 bases lining up with TRBD2. Germline-derived CDR1 and CDR2 are MDHEN and SYDVKM. This CDR3 contains 17 residues. The trim removed 6 bases at V and 5 bases at J, leaving 12 bases unmatched. CDR3 DNA: TGTGCCAGCAGCCGCCTTCCTAGCGGGAGGGCCGGAGATACGCAGTATTTT. It encodes CASSRLPSGRAGDTQYF.

The rearrangement uses TRBV28 and TRBJ1-4; 7 bases match TRBD1. This CDR3 has 15 residues. The junction had 10 bases not matched to a gene; V was cut back by 5 bases and J by 7 bases. Germline loops: CDR1 MDHEN, CDR2 SYDVKM. The CDR3 sequence is CASSPVTGYVEKLFF. The CDR3 coding sequence is TGTGCCAGCAGTCCGGTGACAGGGTACGTTGAAAAACTGTTTTTT.

This clone appeared a single time. The chain links TRBV9 to TRBJ1-1; D ambiguous. Germline assignment: CDR1 SGDLS and CDR2 YYNGEE. The CDR3 covers 14 residues. With 2 bases removed from V and 9 bases from J, the gap between germline ends came to 17 bases. In nucleotides, the CDR3 is TGTGCCAGCAGCGTTACAGACACGAGGACTAAAGCTTTCTTT. This translates into CASSVTDTRTKAFF.

The chain is built from TRBV9 and TRBJ1-3; 7 positions agree with TRBD1. CDR1 and CDR2 from the germline V gene are SGDLS and YYNGEE. The CDR3 runs 15 residues. Losses at the gene ends were 7 bases for V and 0 bases for J; bases not matched to a gene: 7. CDR3 sequence (DNA): TGTGCCAGCTCCGACAGGGACAGCTCTGGAAACACCATATATTTT. Amino acid sequence: CASSDRDSSGNTIYF.

The chain uses TRBV27 and TRBJ1-2, with 8 bases fitting TRBD1. Per germline, CDR1 MNHEY and CDR2 SMNVEV (reference sequence). V shed 5 bases, J shed 3 bases, and the junction held 14 bases outside the gene matches. This CDR3 spans 17 amino acids. This CDR3 is CASSPHRGGQVYYGYTF. The CDR3 nucleotides are TGTGCCAGCAGTCCCCACAGGGGGGGACAAGTCTACTATGGCTACACCTTC.

The rearrangement joins TRBV4-3 to TRBJ1-2, with unresolved D. The germline V and J ends were trimmed by 0 bases and 3 bases, with 8 bases remaining between them. The CDR3 sequence is 14 residues long. Germline V gene sequence: CDR1 LGHNA, CDR2 YSLEER. CDR3 loop: CASSQDRQDYGYTF. CDR3 DNA sequence: TGCGCCAGCAGCCAAGATCGCCAGGACTATGGCTACACCTTC.

This clone showed up just a few times. This chain uses TRBV7-2 with TRBJ1-5, with 7 bases that match TRBD1. The trim removed 2 bases at V and 2 bases at J, leaving 3 bases unmatched. Per the germline V gene, CDR1 is SGHTA and CDR2 is FQGNSA. The CDR3 is 15 residues long. The CDR3: CASSLTGVGNQPQHF. The CDR3 DNA sequence: TGTGCCAGCAGCTTAACAGGGGTAGGCAATCAGCCCCAGCATTTT.

The J gene is TRBJ2-5, the V gene TRBV5-1; TRBD2 matches at 8 bases. The length of the CDR3 is 14 residues. The junction had 6 bases not matched to a gene; V was cut back by 4 bases and J by 4 bases. Germline CDR1 and CDR2: SGHRS and YFSETQ. CDR3 coding DNA: TGCGCCAGCAGCCCCCAGGCGGGAGGAGAGACCCAGTACTTC. Translating gives CASSPQAGGETQYF.

The V and J genes are TRBV30 and TRBJ1-4, with 7 bases that match TRBD1. This CDR3 has 17 residues. Germline-derived CDR1 and CDR2 are GTSNPN and SVGIG (reference sequence). The junction had 12 bases not matched to a gene; V was cut back by 1 base and J by 4 bases. The CDR3 loop reads CAWSEGGYPNHNEKLFF. In nucleotides, the CDR3 is TGTGCCTGGAGTGAAGGGGGCTATCCCAACCATAATGAAAAACTGTTTTTT.

This clone occurred once. The V call is TRBV28, the J call TRBJ2-2; the match to TRBD1 covers 7 bases. The CDR3 has 15 residues. J gave up 0 bases and V 10 bases, and 8 bases lay outside the gene matches. Germline V gene data show CDR1 as MDHEN and CDR2 as SYDVKM. CDR3 residues: CAIEDRRANTGELFF. CDR3 DNA: TGTGCCATCGAGGACAGGCGGGCGAACACCGGGGAGCTGTTTTTT. The variable domain in full, completed from reference TRBV28 and TRBJ2-2, reads DVKVTQSSRYLVKRTGEKVFLECVQDMDHENMFWYRQDPGLGLRLIYFSYDVKMKEKGDIPEGYSVSREKKERFSLILESASTNQTSMYLCAIEDRRANTGELFFGEGSRLTVL.

The chain uses TRBV6-2 or TRBV6-3 and TRBJ2-1; TRBD1 is a possible D gene (5 bases). This CDR3 is built from 19 residues. Germline-derived CDR1 and CDR2 are MNHEY and SVGEGT. Trimming pared 2 bases from V and 5 bases from J, leaving 25 bases between. As DNA, the CDR3 is TGTGCCAGCAGTTACGTTGCCAGCCGGTACCAAGGGGTAGACAATGAGCAGTTCTTC. Its translation: CASSYVASRYQGVDNEQFF.

V gene TRBV2 combines with J gene TRBJ2-1; unclear D gene. V was shortened by 3 bases and J by 2 bases, with 11 bases between the two germline ends. The length of the CDR3 is 15 residues. Looked up from germline, CDR1 is SNHLY and CDR2 is FYNNEI. The CDR3 DNA reads TGTGCCAGCAGTGACCGACTCATAGCCTACAATGAGCAGTTCTTC. This gives the protein CASSDRLIAYNEQFF.

This clone came up once. The rearrangement links TRBV7-2 to TRBJ1-4; 8 bases align to TRBD1. CDR3 length equals 17 residues. Trimming removed 1 base from V and 3 bases from J; junction bases left unmatched: 7. The germline CDR1 and CDR2 sequences are SGHTA and FQGNSA. The CDR3 DNA reads as TGTGCCAGCAGCTTAGTTGGGCAGGGGGCGGCTAATGAAAAACTGTTTTTT. This encodes CASSLVGQGAANEKLFF. Drawing the rest from reference TRBV7-2 and TRBJ1-4, the complete variable domain is GAGVSQSPSNKVTEKGKDVELRCDPISGHTALYWYRQSLGQGLEFLIYFQGNSAPDKSGLPSDRFSAERTGGSVSTLTIQRTQQEDSAVYLCASSLVGQGAANEKLFFGSGTQLSVL.